The entry below describes one T cell receptor (beta chain). This sample was taken from a study of blood T cell repertoires in COVID-19. Study-level information: Specimens from acute and convalescent COVID-19 originated in the United States, Italy and Spain. Sample material is recorded as cDNA or gDNA derived from T cells, B-cell-depleted T cells, or PBMCs.

Per the authors' pipeline: Quantification of nucleated cells was approximated via reference gene primer amplification. Profiled with immunoSEQ multiplex PCR; TCRdb holds only in-frame clones, not every one. That table furnishes V, J and clone size, whereas the DNA furnished D and trimming. The sample has under 350,000 clones; 85% are singletons. Germline assignment: CDR1 MDHEN and CDR2 SYDVKM. CDR3 length: 15 amino acids. V lost 6 bases to trimming and J lost 7 bases; unmatched junction nucleotides: 10. The V gene is TRBV28, the J gene TRBJ2-7, with 12 bases fitting TRBD2. The specimen was peripheral blood. The receptor was derived from a human donor in a cohort sampled during active COVID-19. Here the CDR3 reads CASRTSGSSKEEQYF. In nucleotides, the CDR3 is TGTGCCAGCAGGACTAGCGGGAGTTCGAAGGAAGAGCAGTACTTC.